The 5 T cell receptor beta chains below were found in one sample sequenced in a study of T cell clonality in common variable immunodeficiency. The data were produced by immunoSEQ multiplex PCR, yet TCRdb's version contains in-frame clones alone and is incomplete. This sample has 40,000 to 65,000 clones, each found more than once. Sequencing input: peripheral blood mononuclear cells. The receptors here all came from a person aged 18 to 70 in good health.

This clone was observed at least ten times. The read halts 3 residues ahead of the CDR3 end, with the missing end drawn from the germline J gene. The genes are TRBV7-2 and TRBJ2-1, with D possibly matching TRBD1 (5 bases). The CDR3 consists of 13 residues. Between the trimmed V and J ends, which lost 5 bases and 9 bases, there was a span of 14 bases. Germline V gene sequence: CDR1 SGHTA, CDR2 FQGNSA. CDR3 DNA (partial): TGTGCCAGCAGCACCCCCCAGGGTGGTGAG. Its protein is CASSTPQGGE. The whole CDR3 sequence reads CASSTPQGGEQFF.

This clone has at least ten counts. The CDR3 extends 3 residues past the end of the read, so its final part is completed from the germline J gene. V and J are TRBV5-4 and TRBJ2-3; D is possibly TRBD1 (5 bases). The ends were cut back, 1 base at V and 0 bases at J, with 9 bases in the middle. There are 15 residues in the CDR3. Looked up from germline, CDR1 is SGHNT and CDR2 is YYREEE (reference sequence). CDR3 residues: CASSLRGLSTDTQYF. The sequenced part of the CDR3 DNA is TGTGCCAGCAGCTTGAGGGGCCTAAGCACAGATACG. Complete variable domain (other parts from reference TRBV5-4 and TRBJ2-3): ETGVTQSPTHLIKTRGQQVTLRCSSQSGHNTVSWYQQALGQGPQFIFQYYREEENGRGNFPPRFSGLQFPNYSSELNVNALELDDSALYLCASSLRGLSTDTQYFGPGTRLTVL.

There are a few counts of this clone. The read finishes 3 residues shy of the CDR3 end, and the germline J gene is used to complete it. V is TRBV6-2 or TRBV6-3 and J is TRBJ1-1, with D tentatively TRBD1 (5 bases). V was trimmed by 6 bases and J by 6 bases, leaving 23 bases between them. Looked up from germline, CDR1 is MNHEY and CDR2 is SVGEGT. This CDR3 comprises 16 residues. The CDR3 loop reads CASRFSQGGYQAEAFF. The sequenced part of the CDR3 DNA is TGTGCCAGCAGGTTCAGTCAGGGAGGTTACCAAGCTGAA.

Remarks on this clone: The read terminates 3 residues before the CDR3 end, so the remaining end is supplied by the germline J gene. The rearrangement joins TRBV7-9 to TRBJ1-4; TRBD1 might be the D (6 bases). CDR1 and CDR2 from the germline V gene are SEHNR and FQNEAQ (reference sequence). The CDR3 spans 12 residues. CDR3 bases read: TGTGCCAGCAGTAGGGGGGGGGAACCA. It translates to CASSRGGEP. The whole CDR3 protein reads CASSRGGEPLFF.

Details on this clone: The read ends 3 residues shy of where the CDR3 ends; the end is completed using the germline J gene. The chain combines TRBV6-2 or TRBV6-3 with TRBJ1-5; TRBD1 matches 7 bases. CDR1 and CDR2 (germline): MNHEY, SVGEGT. Trimming at V came to 6 bases and at J to 0 bases, leaving 11 bases not matched to a gene. The CDR3 contains 17 residues. CDR3 bases read: TGTGCCAGCAGGCGACAGGGAGGGCTCTCTAGCAATCAGCCC. Its translation: CASRRQGGLSSNQP. The full CDR3 reads CASRRQGGLSSNQPQHF.